A single sample gave rise to the 18 T cell receptor beta chains below, sequenced in a study of regulatory T cells in long-lasting Graves disease. Time point of the sample: newly diagnosed GD, antithyroid drugs for less than 3 months. The TCR library was prepared using RNA isolated from PBMCs. Construction of TCR beta libraries relied on iRepertoire HTBI primers and on Arm-PCR targeting CDR3 regions. MiXCR, applied by TCRdb to the multiplex PCR reads, yields one record per CDR3 protein. The table has about 430,000 distinct CDR3 sequences, over 12% seen once. The same sample was also used in a study of T cells in Graves' hyperthyroidism and ophthalmopathy.

The starting material was peripheral blood mononuclear cells (PBMCs), obtained at new diagnosis, from a patient treated with antithyroid drugs. The source is a woman aged 35 to 49 with Graves disease.

In this sample, this clonotype turned up a few times. The CDR3 here is CASSLTDPTNEKLFF. In DNA form, the CDR3 reads TGCGCCAGCAGCTTGACCGACCCAACTAATGAAAAACTGTTTTTT. This rearrangement joins TRBV5-1 to TRBJ1-4; D unresolved. Germline V lookup: CDR1 SGHRS, CDR2 YFSETQ. This CDR3 is built from 15 residues. V lost 1 base and J lost 0, with 7 bases in between.

This chain links TRBV13 with TRBJ2-1, with 11 bases lining up with TRBD2. The CDR3 has 12 residues. The trim removed 8 bases at V and 15 bases at J, leaving 9 bases unmatched. CDR1 PRHDT and CDR2 FYEKMQ come from the germline V gene (reference sequence). The CDR3 nucleotides read TGTGCCAGCGCCCCAATCGGGACTAGCGGGTTCTTC. Amino acids: CASAPIGTSGFF. The full variable domain, with the rest looked up from reference TRBV13 and TRBJ2-1, is AAGVIQSPRHLIKEKRETATLKCYPIPRHDTVYWYQQGPGQDPQFLISFYEKMQSDKGSIPDRFSAQQFSDYHSELNMSSLELGDSALYFCASAPIGTSGFFGPGTRLTVL.

In its sample, this clonotype was seen many times. The chain carries TRBV11-2 and TRBJ2-7, with 10 bases that match TRBD1. CDR1 is SGHAT, CDR2 FQNNGV, per germline. The ends lost 4 bases at V and 5 bases at J; junction bases unmatched: 5. The CDR3 runs 14 residues. The CDR3 coding sequence is TGTGCCAGCAGCTCAAGACAGGGGGCGGACGAGCAGTACTTC. Amino acids: CASSSRQGADEQYF.

This clonotype was counted only a few times. The chain uses TRBV4-3 and TRBJ2-7, with unresolved D. Trimming pared 0 bases from V and 3 bases from J, leaving 6 bases between. The CDR3 has 13 amino acids. CDR1 and CDR2 (germline): LGHNA, YSLEER. This CDR3 reads CASSQEIIYEQYF. In nucleotides, the CDR3 is TGCGCCAGCAGCCAAGAGATTATCTACGAGCAGTACTTC.

This clonotype showed up many times. V and J are TRBV3-1 and TRBJ2-3; 9 bases are shared with TRBD2. Germline assignment: CDR1 LGHDT and CDR2 YNNKEL (reference sequence). Trimming at V came to 1 base and at J to 5 bases, leaving 7 bases not matched to a gene. The CDR3 runs 16 residues. This CDR3 reads CASSQGLAEDLDTQYF. CDR3 sequence (DNA): TGTGCCAGCAGCCAAGGACTAGCGGAAGACTTAGATACGCAGTATTTT.

This clonotype was detected many times. The DNA for the CDR3 is TGTGCCAGCAGCCCCACCGACAGATCTAACTATGGCTACACCTTC. Translated, it gives CASSPTDRSNYGYTF. This chain links TRBV12-3 or TRBV12-4 with TRBJ1-2; tentative D call: TRBD1 (5 bases). Trimming left V 6 bases short and J 0 bases short, with 14 bases between. The CDR3 has 15 amino acids.

At least ten counts were recorded for this clonotype. The CDR3 nucleotides read TGTGCCAGCAGTAAGCAGATCGGGACAGGGGAGGAGGCGACCCAGTACTTC. Translation gives CASSKQIGTGEEATQYF. The chain is built from TRBV6-1 and TRBJ2-5; 10 nucleotides agree with TRBD1. CDR1 MNHNS and CDR2 SASEGT come from the germline V gene. This CDR3 comprises 17 residues. Trimming removed 5 bases from V and 7 bases from J; junction bases left unmatched: 16.

The V gene is TRBV7-9, the J gene TRBJ2-3, with 14 bases aligning to TRBD2. Germline-derived CDR1 and CDR2 are SEHNR and FQNEAQ (reference sequence). Trimming removed 5 bases from V and 4 bases from J; junction bases left unmatched: 8. CDR3 length equals 17 residues. Here the CDR3 reads CASSIQGLAGASDTQYF. CDR3 coding DNA: TGTGCCAGCAGCATCCAGGGACTAGCGGGAGCATCAGATACGCAGTATTTT.

This clonotype was picked up many times. The J gene is TRBJ2-7, the V gene TRBV28, with D possibly being TRBD1 (6 bases). Trimming cost V 3 bases and J 5 bases, with 11 bases left between them. This CDR3 spans 13 amino acids. Per germline, CDR1 MDHEN and CDR2 SYDVKM. CDR3 sequence reads: CASSLQGLNEQYF. The DNA for the CDR3 is TGTGCCAGCAGTTTGCAGGGGTTGAACGAGCAGTACTTC.

This clonotype was picked up a small number of times. The genes are TRBV30 and TRBJ2-7, with D unclear. Between the trimmed V and J ends, which lost 0 bases and 6 bases, there was a span of 6 bases. The germline V gene encodes CDR1 GTSNPN and CDR2 SVGIG (reference sequence). The length of the CDR3 is 11 residues. The DNA for the CDR3 is TGTGCCTGGAGTGTCACGAGCGAGCAGTACTTC. It translates to CAWSVTSEQYF. The variable domain in full, completed from reference TRBV30 and TRBJ2-7, reads SQTIHQWPATLVQPVGSPLSLECTVEGTSNPNLYWYRQAAGRGLQLLFYSVGIGQISSEVPQNLSASRPQDRQFILSSKKLLLSDSGFYLCAWSVTSEQYFGPGTRLTVT.

Ten or more counts support this clonotype. The chain uses TRBV5-5 and TRBJ2-5; D is unresolved. CDR1 is SGHKS and CDR2 is YYEKEE in the germline V gene (reference sequence). The CDR3 covers 13 residues. Trimming took 4 bases from V and 2 from J, leaving 9 bases between them. The CDR3 nucleotides are TGTGCCAGCAGCGATAGGGTTCAAGAGACCCAGTACTTC. Translated: CASSDRVQETQYF. Full variable domain (missing parts from reference TRBV5-5 and TRBJ2-5): DAGVTQSPTHLIKTRGQQVTLRCSPISGHKSVSWYQQVLGQGPQFIFQYYEKEERGRGNFPDRFSARQFPNYSSELNVNALLLGDSALYLCASSDRVQETQYFGPGTRLLVL.

This clonotype appeared many times. V gene TRBV11-2 combines with J gene TRBJ2-5; 14 bases agree with TRBD2. This CDR3 contains 18 residues. The germline gives CDR1 SGHAT, CDR2 FQNNGV. V shed 6 bases and J 1 base; nucleotides not matched to a gene: 10. The CDR3 region has the DNA TGTGCCAGCAGTCCCGGGACTAGCGGGAGAAAGAGCCAAGAGACCCAGTACTTC. Its translation is CASSPGTSGRKSQETQYF.

This clonotype was counted only a few times. J is TRBJ2-5 and V is TRBV28; 12 nucleotides line up with TRBD2. The CDR3 is 17 amino acids. The V gene's germline CDR1 is MDHEN and CDR2 SYDVKM. The V gene end was trimmed by 4 bases and the J gene end by 3 bases; junction bases not matched to a gene: 9. The CDR3 DNA reads TGTGCCAGCAGTTCCCCCCTAGCGGGAGGGTCCAAAGAGACCCAGTACTTC. This encodes CASSSPLAGGSKETQYF.

The table lists this clonotype with many counts. The chain recombines TRBV11-2 with TRBJ2-2, with TRBD2 matching 10 bases. J was trimmed by 2 bases and V by 4 bases; bases with no gene match: 4. Looked up from germline, CDR1 is SGHAT and CDR2 is FQNNGV. The CDR3 runs to 16 residues. CDR3 loop: CASSYASGGNTGELFF. CDR3 DNA sequence: TGTGCCAGCAGCTACGCTAGCGGGGGAAACACCGGGGAGCTGTTTTTT.

This clonotype was found many times. The chain has TRBV11-3 and TRBJ1-1; 9 nucleotides match TRBD1. Germline CDR1 and CDR2: SGHNT and YENEEA. The CDR3 is made up of 16 amino acids. The ends lost 5 bases at V and 2 bases at J; junction bases unmatched: 9. DNA for the CDR3: TGTGCCAGCAGCCCGACAGGGGGGAACTTTAACACTGAAGCTTTCTTT. Translated: CASSPTGGNFNTEAFF.

This clonotype was observed a handful of times. This chain joins TRBV5-1 and TRBJ2-7; 9 bases agree with TRBD1. Germline values: CDR1 SGHRS, CDR2 YFSETQ. CDR3 length: 14 amino acids. V lost 4 bases to trimming and J lost 8 bases; unmatched junction nucleotides: 10. In nucleotides, the CDR3 is TGCGCCAGCAGCCTAGGGACAGGGCAAGAGAAGCAGTACTTC. Protein sequence: CASSLGTGQEKQYF.

This clonotype was recorded at least ten times. The chain couples TRBV12-3 or TRBV12-4 to TRBJ2-5; tentative D call: TRBD2 (5 bases). The CDR3 runs to 18 residues. V was trimmed by 4 bases and J by 5 bases, leaving 26 bases between them. CDR3 sequence: CASSSPLGLERGSETQYF. The CDR3, as DNA: TGTGCCAGCAGTTCCCCCCTGGGCCTAGAACGGGGAAGCGAGACCCAGTACTTC.

The chain couples TRBV20-1 to TRBJ2-1; 9 bases line up with TRBD1. The CDR3 is made up of 18 amino acids. J was trimmed by 0 bases and V by 4 bases; bases with no gene match: 13. From germline, CDR1 is DFQATT and CDR2 SNEGSKA (reference sequence). The CDR3, as DNA: TGCAGTGCTAATTCCAGGACAGGGGCCACTAGCTCCTACAATGAGCAGTTCTTC. This translates into CSANSRTGATSSYNEQFF.